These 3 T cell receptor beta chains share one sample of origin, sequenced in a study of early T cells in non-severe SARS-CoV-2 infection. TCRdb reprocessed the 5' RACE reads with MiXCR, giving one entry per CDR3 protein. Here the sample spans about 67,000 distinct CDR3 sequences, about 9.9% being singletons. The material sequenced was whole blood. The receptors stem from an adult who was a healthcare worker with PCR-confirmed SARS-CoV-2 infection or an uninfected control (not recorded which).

CDR3 coding DNA: TGTGCCATCAGTGCCGGGGCGGCAGATACGCAGTATTTT. This translates into CAISAGAADTQYF. The V and J genes are TRBV10-3 and TRBJ2-3; D is possibly TRBD1 or TRBD2 (5 bases each). Trimming removed 4 bases at V and 4 bases at J, with 9 bases between. Germline assignment: CDR1 ENHRY and CDR2 SYGVKD. This CDR3 spans 13 amino acids.

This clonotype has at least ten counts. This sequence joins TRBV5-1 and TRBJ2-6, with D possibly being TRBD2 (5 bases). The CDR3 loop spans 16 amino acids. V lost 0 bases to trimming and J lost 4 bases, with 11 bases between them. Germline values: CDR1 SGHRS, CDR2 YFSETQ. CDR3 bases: TGCGCCAGCAGCTTGGGAGGAGCGGTCGGGGCCAACGTCCTGACTTTC. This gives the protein CASSLGGAVGANVLTF.

The CDR3 sequence is CASSSVESTDTQYF. In nucleotides, the CDR3 is TGTGCCAGCAGTTCCGTCGAGAGCACAGATACGCAGTATTTT. The chain couples TRBV28 to TRBJ2-3; D is unclear. This CDR3 comprises 14 residues. Trimming stripped 4 bases from V and 0 bases from J, with 8 bases between. Germline V lookup: CDR1 MDHEN, CDR2 SYDVKM.